The 8 T cell receptor beta chains in this list originate from one sample, sequenced in a study of spatial heterogeneity in lung cancer. General study findings and limits: Expanded alpha and beta TCR counts within tumors tracked tumor mutation counts.

Specified time point: sample taken at primary tumor resection. A single record per CDR3 protein comes from TCRdb applying MiXCR to the 5' RACE reads. The sample yields 1,500 to 2,000 distinct CDR3 sequences, 5.5% seen once. These receptors have no known antigen. Material: lung tumor tissue, obtained at surgery. Receptors originate from a male donor with early-stage non-small cell lung cancer.

By sample share, this clonotype is medium-sized (0.01 to 0.1%). V is TRBV27 and J is TRBJ1-5; 9 nucleotides agree with TRBD1. Trimming cost V 5 bases and J 0 bases; bases outside gene matches: 5. Germline V gene lookup returns CDR1 MNHEY and CDR2 SMNVEV (reference sequence). The CDR3 spans 16 residues. The chain's CDR3 is CASSRTGVYSNQPQHF. In DNA, the CDR3 is TGTGCCAGCAGTAGGACAGGGGTATATAGCAATCAGCCCCAGCATTTT.

Relative to its sample, this clonotype is large. This sequence joins TRBV6-2 or TRBV6-3 and TRBJ2-2, with D possibly TRBD1 on 6 matching bases. Germline assignment: CDR1 MNHEY and CDR2 SVGEGT. The CDR3 length is 14 residues. V was trimmed by 6 bases and J by 6 bases, leaving 14 bases between them. This CDR3 is CASSLGHWSGELFF. CDR3 nucleotide sequence: TGTGCCAGCAGCTTGGGACATTGGTCCGGGGAGCTGTTTTTT.

This clonotype was found a few times. The DNA is omitted, as the CDR3 cannot be located on it reliably, and the CDR3 follows TCRdb's listing. The V call is TRBV5-4, the J call TRBJ2-2; the table calls TRBD1, which could not be checked here. Germline loops: CDR1 SGHNT, CDR2 YYREEE (reference sequence). Termini included, the CDR3 measures 16 amino acids. The CDR3 protein is CASSPKAGDTGELFFF.

In its sample, this clonotype ranks as medium-sized (0.01 to 0.1%). J is TRBJ2-1 and V is TRBV7-2; 8 nucleotides line up with TRBD2. After removal of 6 bases from V and 12 bases from J, the junction contained 16 bases not matched to a gene. Germline V gives CDR1 SGHTA, CDR2 FQGNSA. This CDR3 spans 15 amino acids. CDR3 DNA sequence: TGTGCCAGCAGTCGGGGCGGTAGCGGGGCATTTGGGCAGTTCTTC. Its protein is CASSRGGSGAFGQFF.

The sample holds many counts of this clonotype. The chain joins TRBV19 to TRBJ2-5; D gene uncertain. The CDR3 is 15 amino acids. Germline CDR1 and CDR2: LNHDA and SQIVND (reference sequence). Trimming removed 6 bases at V and 0 bases at J, with 14 bases between. The CDR3 nucleotides are TGTGCCAGTAGCAGACAAACCCCGTACCAAGAGACCCAGTACTTC. It encodes CASSRQTPYQETQYF.

By sample share, this clonotype is medium-sized. The J gene is TRBJ2-5, the V gene TRBV7-2; the D is unclear. The CDR3 spans 13 residues. Trimming shortened V by 1 base and J by 2 bases, and 5 bases separated the two germline ends. Germline assignment: CDR1 SGHTA and CDR2 FQGNSA. The CDR3 spells CASSLGPQETQYF. CDR3 in DNA: TGTGCCAGCAGCTTAGGGCCTCAAGAGACCCAGTACTTC.

By sample fraction, this clonotype is medium-sized. The chain employs TRBV28 and TRBJ2-3; D is unclear. Trimming pared 5 bases from V and 4 bases from J, leaving 13 bases between. The CDR3 extends over 14 amino acids. The V gene's germline CDR1 is MDHEN and CDR2 SYDVKM. The CDR3 is CASSQVVDPDTQYF. For the CDR3, the DNA is TGTGCCAGCAGTCAGGTCGTCGACCCAGATACGCAGTATTTT.

This clonotype is large (0.1 to 1%) within its sample. The V gene is TRBV28, the J gene TRBJ2-7; the D is unclear. Germline V gene data show CDR1 as MDHEN and CDR2 as SYDVKM. The CDR3 contains 14 residues. The V end was cut by 6 bases, the J end by 6 bases, with 18 bases between. Here the CDR3 reads CASSSSALPSEQYF. The CDR3 bases are TGTGCCAGCAGCTCCTCGGCCCTCCCATCCGAGCAGTACTTC.